The source of this TCR beta chain is a study of brain metastases from non-small cell lung cancer. Study results and caveats: In roughly 60% of brain metastases, T-cell clones were expanded compared with matched primary tumors.

Remarks on this clone: Antigen specificity is unknown.

From germline, CDR1 is MDHEN and CDR2 SYDVKM. The CDR3 loop spans 12 amino acids. The V gene lost 6 bases and the J gene lost 17 bases, with 17 bases spanning the gap. Clones were sequenced by immunoSEQ multiplex PCR, and TCRdb holds only the in-frame ones, with some missing. Here the sample spans about 3,200 clones, around 76% being singletons. The specimen sequenced was primary lung tumor tissue. The clonotype originates from a donor aged 40 or older with non-small cell lung cancer. The chain uses TRBV28 and TRBJ1-6; D is unclear. The CDR3 reads CASSPPRGGIHF. The CDR3 coding sequence is TGTGCCAGCAGCCCCCCTCGGGGAGGAATCCACTTT.